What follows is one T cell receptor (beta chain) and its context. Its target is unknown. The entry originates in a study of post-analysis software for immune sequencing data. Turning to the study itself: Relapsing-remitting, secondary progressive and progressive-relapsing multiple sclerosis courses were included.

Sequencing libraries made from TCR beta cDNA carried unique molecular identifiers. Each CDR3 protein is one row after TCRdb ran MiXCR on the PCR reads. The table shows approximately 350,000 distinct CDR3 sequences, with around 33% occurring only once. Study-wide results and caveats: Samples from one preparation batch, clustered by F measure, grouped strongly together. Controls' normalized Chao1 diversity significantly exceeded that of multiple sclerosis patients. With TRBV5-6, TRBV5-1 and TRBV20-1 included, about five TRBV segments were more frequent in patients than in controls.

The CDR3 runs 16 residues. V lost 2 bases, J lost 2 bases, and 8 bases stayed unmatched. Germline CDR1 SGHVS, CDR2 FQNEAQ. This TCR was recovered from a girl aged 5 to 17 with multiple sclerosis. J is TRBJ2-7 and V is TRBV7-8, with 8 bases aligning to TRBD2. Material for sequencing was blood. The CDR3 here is CASSLRLALKTYEQYF. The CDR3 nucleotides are TGTGCCAGCAGCTTACGACTAGCGCTCAAGACCTACGAGCAGTACTTC.